What follows is one T cell receptor (beta chain) and its context. Its antigen remains unknown. The lymph nodes were axillary draining lymph nodes from breast cancer patients. The CDR3 has 14 residues. Germline CDR1 MNHEY, CDR2 SMNVEV (reference sequence). The V and J ends lost 2 bases and 3 bases respectively, with 8 bases between them. This sample is drawn from a study of breast tumors, draining lymph nodes, adjacent tissues. Study-wide results and caveats: Data only fit, rather than demonstrated, lymph node origin of most tumor T cells. Findings are consistent with lymph node origin and intratumoral expansion of most tumor T cells.

TCRdb used MiXCR to reprocess the multiplex PCR reads, holding one entry per CDR3 protein. The sample lists around 120,000 distinct CDR3 sequences; 15% to 20% were seen once. The rearrangement joins TRBV27 to TRBJ2-1; no definite D call. This clonotype was obtained from a female donor with breast cancer. Some clones in this sample may be carry-over from other donors' samples. Input material: axillary lymph node tissue. CDR3 in amino acids: CASSLGRNYNEQFF. The CDR3 bases are TGTGCCAGCAGTTTAGGGCGAAACTACAATGAGCAGTTCTTC.